This TCR beta chain was captured in a study of T cells in tuberculosis. Sorting used thawed, overnight-rested PBMC stained with anti-CD3, a viability dye and GMM-loaded CD1B tetramer. The CD1B tetramers carried C32 glucose monomycolate purified from Rhodococcus equi. General study findings and limits: Low-affinity CD1B-GMM tetramer-binding T cells may have been missed.

Clones were read by immunoSEQ multiplex PCR, and TCRdb kept only the in-frame ones, dropping some. The sample includes roughly 61,000 clones, approximately 91% seen only once; the top ten take 20% to 25%. The CDR3 covers 14 residues. V trimming: 5 bases; J trimming: 2 bases; junction bases outside the gene matches: 3. Germline CDR1 reads MNHEY; CDR2 reads SMNVEV (reference sequence). Sequenced: CD1b-GMM tetramer-negative cells sorted from PBMCs. The TCR was taken from an adult woman with latent tuberculosis. This rearrangement joins TRBV27 to TRBJ1-1; 9 nucleotides match TRBD1. CDR3 in amino acids: CASSRDRANTEAFF. The CDR3 nucleotides read TGTGCCAGCAGTCGGGACAGGGCTAACACTGAAGCTTTCTTT.